This entry lists 28 T cell receptor beta chains sequenced from one sample in a study of T cells after yellow fever vaccination. TCRdb independently ran MiXCR on the 5' RACE reads; one entry per CDR3 protein. Found here are over 300,000 distinct CDR3 sequences, 3.6% of them singletons; the top ten hold about a quarter. The sample here was PBMCs, taken on the day of the yellow fever booster vaccination. Receptors originate from a man younger than 35 who received the YFV17D yellow fever vaccine.

This clonotype was counted many times. The CDR3 DNA sequence: TGTGCCAGCTCACCCCCTGGGACAGGGGCCCTCTACGAGCAGTACTTC. Translating gives CASSPPGTGALYEQYF. The rearrangement uses TRBV18 and TRBJ2-7; 10 bases agree with TRBD1. The CDR3 length is 16 residues. CDR1 is KGHSH, CDR2 LQKENI, per germline. V lost 3 bases to trimming and J lost 3 bases; unmatched junction nucleotides: 8.

This clonotype was recorded many times. The chain couples TRBV6-2 or TRBV6-3 to TRBJ2-7; weak D call: TRBD1 (6 bases). Trimming shortened V by 3 bases and J by 6 bases, and 12 bases separated the two germline ends. Germline V CDR1 and CDR2: MNHEY, SVGEGT. This CDR3 region has 13 residues. The CDR3 loop is CASSYQGRGEQYF. As DNA, the CDR3 is TGTGCCAGCAGTTATCAGGGGCGAGGCGAGCAGTACTTC.

The J gene is TRBJ2-1, the V gene TRBV6-6; 9 bases align to TRBD2. V gave up 2 bases and J gave up 7 bases; unmatched junction bases: 6. Germline values: CDR1 MNHNY, CDR2 SVGAGI (reference sequence). The CDR3 runs to 15 residues. CDR3 bases: TGTGCCAGCAGTTACGCGGGGGGGGGATCTAATGAGCAGTTCTTC. Its protein product is CASSYAGGGSNEQFF.

The rearrangement joins TRBV20-1 to TRBJ2-1, with 9 bases lining up with TRBD2. Germline V gene lookup returns CDR1 DFQATT and CDR2 SNEGSKA (reference sequence). This CDR3 region has 18 residues. V shed 1 base, J shed 10 bases, and the junction held 20 bases outside the gene matches. The CDR3 DNA follows: TGCAGTGCTAGAGGCGGACTAGCGAGGCTGAGGGGGGATATAGAGCAGTTCTTC. Amino acids: CSARGGLARLRGDIEQFF.

This clonotype was observed a handful of times. V usage is TRBV7-2 and J usage is TRBJ2-7; D not resolved. The germline V gene has CDR1 SGHTA and CDR2 FQGNSA. The CDR3 consists of 14 residues. V was cut by 5 bases and J by 2 bases, with 13 bases left in between. The CDR3 DNA sequence: TGTGCCAGCAGCGCCCAGCAGAGGACCTACGAGCAGTACTTC. This translates into CASSAQQRTYEQYF. The full variable domain, rest sourced from reference TRBV7-2 and TRBJ2-7, is GAGVSQSPSNKVTEKGKDVELRCDPISGHTALYWYRQSLGQGLEFLIYFQGNSAPDKSGLPSDRFSAERTGGSVSTLTIQRTQQEDSAVYLCASSAQQRTYEQYFGPGTRLTVT.

This clonotype was recorded at least ten times. This chain uses TRBV5-1 with TRBJ2-5; the match to TRBD1 covers 7 bases. This CDR3 region has 12 residues. CDR1 and CDR2 from the germline V gene are SGHRS and YFSETQ. V lost 3 bases, J lost 4 bases, and 0 bases stayed unmatched. CDR3 amino acids: CASSSGGETQYF. The CDR3 DNA reads TGCGCCAGCAGCTCAGGGGGAGAGACCCAGTACTTC.

This clonotype appeared many times. The chain is built from TRBV18 and TRBJ1-1, with TRBD1 as a possible D gene (6 bases). V gave up 5 bases and J gave up 2 bases, with 15 bases separating them. The germline CDR1 and CDR2 sequences are KGHSH and LQKENI. There are 15 residues in the CDR3. This CDR3 reads CASSTTGIGNTEAFF. The CDR3, as DNA: TGTGCCAGCTCAACTACAGGGATCGGAAACACTGAAGCTTTCTTT.

This clonotype has more than one count but fewer than ten. The rearrangement links TRBV27 to TRBJ1-1; D remains ambiguous. CDR1 and CDR2 from the germline V gene are MNHEY and SMNVEV (reference sequence). The ends were cut back, 5 bases at V and 4 bases at J, with 11 bases in the middle. The CDR3 sequence is 13 residues long. CDR3 amino acids: CASSLGLFTEAFF. The CDR3 DNA reads as TGTGCCAGCAGTCTAGGACTTTTCACTGAAGCTTTCTTT.

This clonotype was recorded many times. The J gene is TRBJ2-3, the V gene TRBV29-1; 10 bases agree with TRBD1. J lost 4 bases, V lost 6 bases, and 7 bases had no gene match. This CDR3 spans 14 amino acids. Germline CDR1 SQVTM, CDR2 ANQGSEA. Here the CDR3 reads CSVRDRGQADTQYF. As DNA, the CDR3 is TGCAGCGTACGCGACAGGGGGCAAGCAGATACGCAGTATTTT.

This clonotype has ten or more counts. The chain combines TRBV4-1 with TRBJ1-2; TRBD1 might be the D (5 bases). This CDR3 has 15 amino acids. Trimming took 0 bases from V and 7 from J, leaving 15 bases between them. Per germline, CDR1 MGHRA and CDR2 YSYEKL. CDR3 protein: CASSQDSTGRGGYTF. Here the CDR3 DNA reads TGCGCCAGCAGCCAAGATTCTACGGGGCGGGGTGGCTACACCTTC.

This clonotype was detected many times. The V call is TRBV5-5, the J call TRBJ2-1, with 9 bases lining up with TRBD2. Germline assignment: CDR1 SGHKS and CDR2 YYEKEE (reference sequence). There are 16 residues in the CDR3. V dropped 0 bases and J dropped 4; count of bases not matched to a gene: 5. CDR3 sequence (DNA): TGTGCCAGCAGCTTGGCTGTTAGCGGGGGATACAATGAGCAGTTCTTC. Residues: CASSLAVSGGYNEQFF. The full variable domain, in which reference TRBV5-5 and TRBJ2-1 provide the parts outside the CDR3, is DAGVTQSPTHLIKTRGQQVTLRCSPISGHKSVSWYQQVLGQGPQFIFQYYEKEERGRGNFPDRFSARQFPNYSSELNVNALLLGDSALYLCASSLAVSGGYNEQFFGPGTRLTVL.

This clonotype was observed at least ten times. This chain links TRBV7-6 with TRBJ2-6; D ambiguous. The CDR3 is 16 residues long. The V gene lost 5 bases and the J gene lost 0 bases, with 11 bases spanning the gap. The germline V gene has CDR1 SGHVS and CDR2 FNYEAQ. CDR3 sequence reads: CASSTTRSSGANVLTF. DNA for the CDR3: TGTGCCAGCAGCACTACCCGGTCCTCTGGGGCCAACGTCCTGACTTTC. Full variable domain (missing parts from reference TRBV7-6 and TRBJ2-6): GAGVSQSPRYKVTKRGQDVALRCDPISGHVSLYWYRQALGQGPEFLTYFNYEAQQDKSGLPNDRFSAERPEGSISTLTIQRTEQRDSAMYRCASSTTRSSGANVLTFGAGSRLTVL.

This clonotype has just a few counts. The gene calls are TRBV18 and TRBJ1-2; 11 bases are a match to TRBD1. The CDR3 covers 16 residues. The V gene's germline CDR1 is KGHSH and CDR2 LQKENI. V trimming: 5 bases; J trimming: 3 bases; junction bases outside the gene matches: 8. The CDR3 nucleotides read TGTGCCAGCTCAACTGGGACAGGGGGTCGGCACTATGGCTACACCTTC. This encodes CASSTGTGGRHYGYTF.

This clonotype occurred a few times. The chain links TRBV4-3 to TRBJ2-1, with D perhaps being TRBD1 or TRBD2 (6 bases each). Germline assignment: CDR1 LGHNA and CDR2 YSLEER. The CDR3 totals 16 residues. Deletions cut 1 base from V and 7 bases from J, with 17 bases between. The CDR3 nucleotides are TGCGCCAGCAGCCAAGTGGCTCGGGGGCCCATGAATGAGCAGTTCTTC. As protein: CASSQVARGPMNEQFF.

This clonotype was found many times. The chain combines TRBV12-5 with TRBJ2-2; TRBD2 matches 13 bases. J was trimmed by 3 bases and V by 6 bases; bases with no gene match: 4. The CDR3 totals 16 residues. Looked up from germline, CDR1 is LGHNT and CDR2 is FRNRAP. The CDR3 coding sequence is TGTGCTAGTGGCAGGACTAGCGGGGGAGACACCGGGGAGCTGTTTTTT. Translation gives CASGRTSGGDTGELFF. The whole variable domain, filled in from reference TRBV12-5 and TRBJ2-2, reads DARVTQTPRHKVTEMGQEVTMRCQPILGHNTVFWYRQTMMQGLELLAYFRNRAPLDDSGMPKDRFSAEMPDATLATLKIQPSEPRDSAVYFCASGRTSGGDTGELFFGEGSRLTVL.

This clonotype was recorded at least ten times. V gene TRBV5-1 combines with J gene TRBJ1-2; D is undetermined. This CDR3 contains 14 residues. V lost 5 bases, J lost 7 bases, and 18 bases lay in between. Germline CDR1 SGHRS, CDR2 YFSETQ. The CDR3 nucleotides are TGCGCCAGCAGTAATGGCGGGGTACCTTCTGGCTACACCTTC. Residues: CASSNGGVPSGYTF.

This clonotype was seen at least ten times. This sequence joins TRBV4-1 and TRBJ1-2, with 7 bases aligning to TRBD1. After removal of 4 bases from V and 5 bases from J, the junction contained 10 bases not matched to a gene. This CDR3 has 15 amino acids. Germline assignment: CDR1 MGHRA and CDR2 YSYEKL. The CDR3: CASSPREDRWYGYTF. The DNA of the CDR3 is TGCGCCAGCAGCCCACGCGAGGACAGGTGGTATGGCTACACCTTC.

This clonotype was detected many times. The chain carries TRBV9 and TRBJ2-5, with D hard to call. This CDR3 has 14 amino acids. V was shortened by 0 bases and J by 2 bases, with 8 bases between the two germline ends. Germline V CDR1 and CDR2: SGDLS, YYNGEE. CDR3: CASSVGVRQETQYF. The CDR3 DNA reads TGTGCCAGCAGCGTAGGGGTTCGACAAGAGACCCAGTACTTC.

The table lists this clonotype with many counts. The chain recombines TRBV6-6 with TRBJ2-7; 9 bases fit TRBD2. This CDR3 spans 16 amino acids. The germline gives CDR1 MNHNY, CDR2 SVGAGI (reference sequence). J lost 6 bases, V lost 0 bases, and 9 bases had no gene match. CDR3 coding DNA: TGTGCCAGCAGTTACTCTGGCGGGGGGGGTTTCTTCGAGCAGTACTTC. Its translation: CASSYSGGGGFFEQYF.

This clonotype was picked up a small number of times. The gene calls are TRBV3-1 and TRBJ1-6; D unclear. In germline, CDR1 is LGHDT, CDR2 YNNKEL (reference sequence). Trimming took 4 bases from V and 7 from J, leaving 8 bases between them. The CDR3 is made up of 13 amino acids. CDR3: CASSRYWNSPLHF. In DNA form, the CDR3 reads TGTGCCAGCAGCCGGTATTGGAATTCACCCCTCCACTTT.

Ten or more counts support this clonotype. This chain links TRBV7-2 with TRBJ2-3; no clear D. V dropped 8 bases and J dropped 1 base, with 7 bases sitting between them. The CDR3 spans 12 residues. Germline V gene lookup returns CDR1 SGHTA and CDR2 FQGNSA. Here the CDR3 reads CASARGTDTQYF. The CDR3 bases are TGTGCCAGCGCTAGGGGCACAGATACGCAGTATTTT.

This clonotype has at least ten counts. This chain uses TRBV7-2 with TRBJ1-3; D uncertain. Germline V CDR1 and CDR2: SGHTA, FQGNSA. V gave up 3 bases and J gave up 5 bases, with 8 bases separating them. The CDR3 totals 13 residues. The CDR3 region has the DNA TGTGCCAGCAGCTTTCTGGGAAGAAACACCATATATTTT. Residues: CASSFLGRNTIYF.

In this sample, this clonotype turned up many times. The rearrangement joins TRBV10-3 to TRBJ2-5; TRBD2 aligns across 9 bases. The CDR3 runs to 14 residues. Trimming at V came to 10 bases and at J to 4 bases, leaving 10 bases not matched to a gene. CDR1 ENHRY and CDR2 SYGVKD come from the germline V gene. DNA of the CDR3: TGTGCCACCCAATTAGCGGGGGCGACAGAGACCCAGTACTTC. Amino acid sequence: CATQLAGATETQYF.

This clonotype was counted many times. This chain links TRBV18 with TRBJ1-1, with TRBD1 as a possible D gene (6 bases). Germline CDR1 is KGHSH and CDR2 is LQKENI. The CDR3 consists of 16 residues. V lost 2 bases and J 5 bases, leaving 18 bases between the germline ends. The CDR3 DNA is TGTGCCAGCTCACCAGCAGGGGCCAGGGGAAGGACTGAAGCTTTCTTT. Its protein is CASSPAGARGRTEAFF.

In the case of this clonotype: It may be a read error: a sequence one base away is much more abundant. This chain joins TRBV5-1 and TRBJ2-2; 9 bases align to TRBD1. CDR3 size: 17 residues. The V gene's germline CDR1 is SGHRS and CDR2 YFSETQ. The CDR3 reads CASSLNLGQGRTGELIF. The CDR3, as DNA: TGCGCCAGCAGCTTGAACTTGGGACAGGGTCGCACCGGGGAGCTGATTTTT.

This clonotype was counted ten times or more. In nucleotides, the CDR3 is TGTGCCAGCAGGACTTACAATGAGCAGTTCTTC. This translates into CASRTYNEQFF. The rearrangement uses TRBV12-3 or TRBV12-4 and TRBJ2-1; D is unclear. Trimming removed 6 bases from V and 4 bases from J, with 4 bases in between. The CDR3 covers 11 residues.

The J gene is TRBJ1-4, the V gene TRBV20-1, with D possibly TRBD1 on 6 matching bases. This CDR3 region has 16 residues. Germline V gene data show CDR1 as DFQATT and CDR2 as SNEGSKA (reference sequence). V was pared by 3 bases and J by 0 bases, with 14 bases between. CDR3 sequence (DNA): TGCAGTGCTAGGGGACAAGGCCTACCAACTAATGAAAAACTGTTTTTT. Translated, it gives CSARGQGLPTNEKLFF.

This clonotype was seen a handful of times. The chain is built from TRBV18 and TRBJ2-7, with a tentative D call TRBD2 (6 bases). This CDR3 has 12 amino acids. Germline values: CDR1 KGHSH, CDR2 LQKENI. Trimming took 6 bases from V and 7 from J, leaving 13 bases between them. Here the CDR3 reads CASSSSAGEQYF. In DNA, the CDR3 is TGTGCCAGCTCGTCGTCCGCGGGGGAGCAGTACTTC.